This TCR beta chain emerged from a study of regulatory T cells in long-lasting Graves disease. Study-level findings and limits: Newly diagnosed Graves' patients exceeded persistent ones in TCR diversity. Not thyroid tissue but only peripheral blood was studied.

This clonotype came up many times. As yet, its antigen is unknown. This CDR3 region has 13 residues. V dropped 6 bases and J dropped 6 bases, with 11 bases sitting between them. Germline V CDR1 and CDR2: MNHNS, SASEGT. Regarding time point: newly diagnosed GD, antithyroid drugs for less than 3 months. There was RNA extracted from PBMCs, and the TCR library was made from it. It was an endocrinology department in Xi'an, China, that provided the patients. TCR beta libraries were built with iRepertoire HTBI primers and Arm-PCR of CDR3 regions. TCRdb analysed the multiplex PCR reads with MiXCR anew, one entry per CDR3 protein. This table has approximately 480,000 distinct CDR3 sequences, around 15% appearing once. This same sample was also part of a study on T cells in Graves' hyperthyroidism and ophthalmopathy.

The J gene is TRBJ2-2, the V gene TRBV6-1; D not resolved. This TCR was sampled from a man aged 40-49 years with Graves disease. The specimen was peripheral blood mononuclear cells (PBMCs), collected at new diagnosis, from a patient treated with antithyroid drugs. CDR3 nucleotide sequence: TGTGCCAGCAGGACGCTGGGCGCCGGGGAGCTGTTTTTT. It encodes CASRTLGAGELFF.